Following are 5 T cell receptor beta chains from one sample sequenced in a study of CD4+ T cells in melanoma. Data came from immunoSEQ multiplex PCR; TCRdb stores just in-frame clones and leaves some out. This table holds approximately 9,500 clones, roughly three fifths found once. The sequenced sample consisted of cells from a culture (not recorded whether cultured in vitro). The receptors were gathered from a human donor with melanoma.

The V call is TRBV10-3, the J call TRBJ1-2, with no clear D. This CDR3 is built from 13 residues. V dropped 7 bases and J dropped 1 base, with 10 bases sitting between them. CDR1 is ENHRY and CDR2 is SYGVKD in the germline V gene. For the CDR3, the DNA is TGTGCCATCAACGGACGGTTTAACTATGGCTACACCTTC. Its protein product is CAINGRFNYGYTF.

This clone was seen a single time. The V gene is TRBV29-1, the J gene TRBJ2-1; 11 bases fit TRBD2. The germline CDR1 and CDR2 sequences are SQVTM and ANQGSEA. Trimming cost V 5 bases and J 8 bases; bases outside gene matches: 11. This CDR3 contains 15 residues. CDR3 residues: CSVPGLAGGPHEQFF. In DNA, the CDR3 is TGCAGCGTTCCAGGACTAGCGGGCGGCCCACATGAGCAGTTCTTC.

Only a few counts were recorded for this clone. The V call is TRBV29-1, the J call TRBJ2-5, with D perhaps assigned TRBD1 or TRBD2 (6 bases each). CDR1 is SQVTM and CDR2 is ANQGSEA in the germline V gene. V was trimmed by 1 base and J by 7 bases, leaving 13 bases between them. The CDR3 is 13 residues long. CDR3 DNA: TGCAGCGTTGAAGGGGGGGCCTATCGGACCCAGTACTTC. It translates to CSVEGGAYRTQYF.

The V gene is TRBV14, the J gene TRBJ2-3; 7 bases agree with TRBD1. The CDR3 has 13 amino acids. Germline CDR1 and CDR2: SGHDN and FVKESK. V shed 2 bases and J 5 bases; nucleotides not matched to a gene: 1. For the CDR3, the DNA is TGTGCCAGCAGCCAAAACAGGGGAGATACGCAGTATTTT. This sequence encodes CASSQNRGDTQYF.

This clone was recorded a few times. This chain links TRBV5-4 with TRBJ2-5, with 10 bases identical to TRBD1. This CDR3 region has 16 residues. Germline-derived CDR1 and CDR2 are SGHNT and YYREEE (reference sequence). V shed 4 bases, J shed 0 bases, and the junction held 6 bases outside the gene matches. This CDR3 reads CASSSWDRGYQETQYF. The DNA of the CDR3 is TGTGCCAGCAGCAGCTGGGACAGGGGATACCAAGAGACCCAGTACTTC.